This TCR beta chain was captured in a study of cytomegalovirus exposure and HLA in healthy donors. PCR was performed using 60 Vbeta and 13 Jbeta primers. Profiled with immunoSEQ multiplex PCR; TCRdb holds only in-frame clones, not every one. The repertoire table contains 130,000 or so clones. Study-wide findings and caveats: TCR beta V- and J-gene trimming, according to a later analysis, was linked to a missense DCLRE1C variant.

CDR1 is MNHNS, CDR2 SASEGT, per germline. The CDR3 covers 16 residues. For this clone: Its specificity is unknown.

The sequence came from a woman in her thirties or forties in good health and CMV-seropositive. V and J are TRBV6-1 and TRBJ2-5; TRBD2 matches 7 bases. Matching the DNA end better, TRBJ2-7 makes the J call doubtful. The sequenced material came from PBMCs. The DNA for the CDR3 is TGTGCCAGCAGTGAGGCCCGGTCTCTAGCGGCGGTCGAGCAGTACTTC. Translated: CASSEARSLAAVEQYF.